A selection of T cell receptor beta chains follows, all from one sample in a study of beta chain features in type 1 diabetes. Here immunoSEQ multiplex PCR was the method, and the copy in TCRdb shows in-frame clones only, minus some. Among about 340,000 clones, less than 9.5% were seen once, and the ten largest hold 0.44%. The sequenced sample was central memory CD4+ T cells from blood. The receptors come from a woman between 18 and 29 years old in good health. CDR3s include the opening cysteine and the closing phenylalanine or tryptophan. A D gene is named only where the DNA matches it firmly. Not every row has a clone size; where given, it reads once, few, many or a size class.

j_gene: TRBJ2-1; v_gene: TRBV9; d_gene: TRBD1; abundance: .; CDR3aa: CASSSGTGSSGEQFF; CDR3nt: TGTGCCAGCAGCTCCGGGACAGGGAGTAGTGGTGAGCAGTTCTTC
j_gene: TRBJ2-1; v_gene: TRBV7-9; d_gene: TRBD2; abundance: few; CDR3aa: CASSIGLAGVHEQFF; CDR3nt: TGTGCCAGCAGTATCGGACTAGCGGGAGTCCATGAGCAGTTCTTC
j_gene: TRBJ2-1; v_gene: TRBV5-6; d_gene: .; abundance: few; CDR3aa: CASSLYGAETYNEQFF; CDR3nt: TGTGCCAGCAGCTTGTATGGGGCGGAGACCTACAATGAGCAGTTCTTC
j_gene: TRBJ2-1; v_gene: TRBV13; d_gene: .; abundance: .; CDR3aa: CASSLSGGLIAGGRYNEQFF; CDR3nt: TGTGCCAGCAGCCTCTCAGGGGGCCTTATTGCGGGAGGCCGCTACAATGAGCAGTTCTTC
j_gene: TRBJ2-5; v_gene: TRBV4-2; d_gene: TRBD2; abundance: .; CDR3aa: CASSLRTSGSGTETQYF; CDR3nt: TGTGCCAGCAGCCTACGGACTAGCGGGAGTGGGACAGAGACCCAGTACTTC
j_gene: TRBJ2-3; v_gene: TRBV6-5; d_gene: .; abundance: .; CDR3aa: CASSYSGGLGDTQYF; CDR3nt: TGTGCCAGCAGTTACTCGGGGGGACTCGGGGATACGCAGTATTTT
j_gene: TRBJ2-1; v_gene: TRBV28; d_gene: .; abundance: few; CDR3aa: CASSFRGWGNEQFF; CDR3nt: TGTGCCAGCAGTTTTCGCGGATGGGGTAATGAGCAGTTCTTC
j_gene: TRBJ1-1; v_gene: TRBV19; d_gene: .; abundance: few; CDR3aa: CASSFQGNTEAFF; CDR3nt: TGTGCCAGTAGTTTTCAGGGGAACACTGAAGCTTTCTTT
j_gene: TRBJ2-2; v_gene: TRBV9; d_gene: .; abundance: .; CDR3aa: CASRTGTTGELFF; CDR3nt: TGTGCCAGCCGTACAGGGACTACCGGGGAGCTGTTTTTT
j_gene: TRBJ1-2; v_gene: TRBV2; d_gene: .; abundance: few; CDR3aa: CASAENRDQGGYTF; CDR3nt: TGTGCCAGCGCAGAAAACAGAGACCAGGGGGGCTACACCTTC
j_gene: TRBJ1-2; v_gene: TRBV28; d_gene: TRBD1; abundance: .; CDR3aa: CASSSTGGAGGYTF; CDR3nt: TGTGCCAGCAGTTCAACAGGGGGCGCAGGGGGCTACACCTTC
j_gene: TRBJ2-7; v_gene: TRBV7-8; d_gene: .; abundance: .; CDR3aa: CASSLLASGEQYF; CDR3nt: TGTGCCAGCAGCTTATTAGCGTCGGGCGAGCAGTACTTC
j_gene: TRBJ2-5; v_gene: TRBV21-1; d_gene: .; abundance: few; CDR3aa: CASSKDYQQETQYF; CDR3nt: TGTGCCAGCAGCAAAGATTACCAACAAGAGACCCAGTACTTC
j_gene: TRBJ2-3; v_gene: TRBV7-9; d_gene: TRBD2; abundance: many; CDR3aa: CASRLTSGSEADTQYF; CDR3nt: TGTGCCAGCAGGCTGACTAGCGGGAGTGAGGCAGATACGCAGTATTTT
j_gene: TRBJ2-1; v_gene: TRBV9; d_gene: .; abundance: many; CDR3aa: CASSVDRWSSYNEQFF; CDR3nt: TGTGCCAGCAGCGTAGATCGATGGAGCTCCTACAATGAGCAGTTCTTC
j_gene: TRBJ2-7; v_gene: TRBV18; d_gene: TRBD2; abundance: few; CDR3aa: CASSPPAGGPYEQYF; CDR3nt: TGTGCCAGCTCACCACCGGCGGGAGGACCCTACGAGCAGTACTTC
j_gene: TRBJ2-2; v_gene: TRBV19; d_gene: .; abundance: few; CDR3aa: CASSSRANTGELFF; CDR3nt: TGTGCCAGTAGTAGCAGGGCGAACACCGGGGAGCTGTTTTTT
j_gene: TRBJ2-5; v_gene: TRBV5-1; d_gene: .; abundance: .; CDR3aa: CASSLIGQETQYF; CDR3nt: TGCGCCAGCAGCTTGATCGGGCAAGAGACCCAGTACTTC
j_gene: TRBJ2-1; v_gene: TRBV14; d_gene: TRBD2; abundance: .; CDR3aa: CASSQRLGEGQNEQFF; CDR3nt: TGTGCCAGCAGCCAGAGGTTGGGGGAGGGCCAGAATGAGCAGTTCTTC
j_gene: TRBJ1-1; v_gene: TRBV10-3; d_gene: .; abundance: few; CDR3aa: CASSMPNTEAFF; CDR3nt: TGTGCCAGCAGCATGCCGAACACTGAAGCTTTCTTT
j_gene: TRBJ1-2; v_gene: TRBV5-6; d_gene: TRBD1; abundance: .; CDR3aa: CASSWGQGNYGYTF; CDR3nt: TGTGCCAGCAGCTGGGGACAGGGTAACTATGGCTACACCTTC